The next 21 T cell receptor beta chains were all read from a single sample in a study of cytomegalovirus exposure and HLA in healthy donors (dated by TCRdb to about 2017). The method behind the library was the immunoSEQ multiplex PCR assay. For the multiplex PCR, a mixture combining 60 forward primers for TCR Vbeta segments and 13 reverse primers for TCR Jbeta segments was used. Entries here come from immuneACCESS through TCRdb and include only in-frame sequences with V and J called. Some clones fail to appear in such tables; in the studies checked, an unresolved V gene covers under half of the shortfall, and the cause of the remainder is unknown. Recorded for this sample are around 72,000 clones; over 50% of them occurred a single time. The ten largest account for approximately 21% of the sample. The sample consisted of PBMCs. The origin of the receptors is a man between 35 and 55 years old in good health and CMV-seropositive.

V and J are TRBV11-3 and TRBJ2-5; D might be TRBD2 (5 bases). Germline loops: CDR1 SGHNT, CDR2 YENEEA. This CDR3 is built from 14 residues. V lost 4 bases to trimming and J lost 3 bases, with 12 bases between them. The CDR3 here is CASSSWTVKETQYF. The CDR3 DNA reads TGTGCCAGCAGCTCATGGACTGTTAAAGAGACCCAGTACTTC.

This chain connects TRBV11-2 to TRBJ2-5; D is perhaps TRBD1 (7 bases). The J call is in doubt because the DNA end fits TRBJ2-7 better. The CDR3 loop spans 15 amino acids. The germline gives CDR1 SGHAT, CDR2 FQNNGV. The CDR3 reads CASSLRGRGAPEQYF. The CDR3 DNA reads TGTGCCAGCAGCTTACGTGGCAGGGGGGCTCCCGAGCAGTACTTC.

The CDR3 protein is CAWSLRGNGQPQHF. The CDR3, as DNA: TGTGCCTGGAGCCTTCGGGGAAACGGTCAGCCCCAGCATTTT. This chain connects TRBV30 to TRBJ1-5; D is unclear. The germline CDR1 and CDR2 sequences are GTSNPN and SVGIG (reference sequence). CDR3 size: 14 residues. V was cut by 3 bases and J by 6 bases, with 15 bases left in between. The entire variable domain, with the rest obtained from reference TRBV30 and TRBJ1-5, is as follows: SQTIHQWPATLVQPVGSPLSLECTVEGTSNPNLYWYRQAAGRGLQLLFYSVGIGQISSEVPQNLSASRPQDRQFILSSKKLLLSDSGFYLCAWSLRGNGQPQHFGDGTRLSIL.

This clone appeared a few times. This chain connects TRBV5-4 to TRBJ2-5; TRBD1 might be the D (5 bases). CDR3 length: 12 residues. The V end was cut by 4 bases, the J end by 4 bases, with 8 bases between. Germline CDR1 SGHNT, CDR2 YYREEE (reference sequence). The CDR3 region is CASSDSLETQYF. The CDR3, as DNA: TGTGCCAGCAGCGACAGTTTAGAGACCCAGTACTTC.

This chain connects TRBV5-8 to TRBJ2-5, with D perhaps matching TRBD2 (5 bases). Germline V CDR1 and CDR2: SGHTS, YDEGEE. This CDR3 region has 13 residues. Trimming removed 2 bases from V and 5 bases from J, with 10 bases in between. The CDR3 loop is CASSFASSETQYF. The CDR3 DNA reads TGTGCCAGCAGCTTCGCTAGCAGCGAGACCCAGTACTTC. The variable domain in full, with the rest retrieved from reference TRBV5-8 and TRBJ2-5, is EAGVTQSPTHLIKTRGQQATLRCSPISGHTSVYWYQQALGLGLQFLLWYDEGEERNRGNFPPRFSGRQFPNYSSELNVNALELEDSALYLCASSFASSETQYFGPGTRLLVL.

V is TRBV4-2 and J is TRBJ2-1, with D maybe TRBD1 (5 bases). The CDR3 totals 13 residues. Looked up from germline, CDR1 is LGHNA and CDR2 is YNFKEQ. The V end lost 4 bases, the J end lost 8 bases, and 12 bases lay between the germline ends. The DNA for the CDR3 is TGTGCCAGCAGCCCTATAGCAGGGTATGAGCAGTTCTTC. Translating it yields CASSPIAGYEQFF.

This clone has a handful of counts. The V and J genes are TRBV19 and TRBJ2-7; TRBD2 is a possible D gene (5 bases). The V gene's germline CDR1 is LNHDA and CDR2 SQIVND (reference sequence). The CDR3 sequence is 15 residues long. V lost 6 bases and J 0 bases, leaving 15 bases between the germline ends. CDR3 bases: TGTGCCAGTAGCACTACCTCTACTAGCTCCTACGAGCAGTACTTC. As protein: CASSTTSTSSYEQYF.

This chain joins TRBV6-4 and TRBJ2-5; tentatively, D is TRBD1 (5 bases). The germline V gene encodes CDR1 MRHNA and CDR2 SNTAGT. Trimming shortened V by 2 bases and J by 4 bases, and 8 bases separated the two germline ends. This CDR3 comprises 13 residues. CDR3 sequence (DNA): TGTGCCAGCAGTGACGTAAGGGGAGAGACCCAGTACTTC. It is translated as CASSDVRGETQYF.

The chain couples TRBV18 to TRBJ2-5, with TRBD1 matching over 7 bases. The germline V gene has CDR1 KGHSH and CDR2 LQKENI. The CDR3 spans 18 residues. The J segment lost 1 base and the V segment lost 3 bases, leaving 14 bases of the junction unmatched. The DNA for the CDR3 is TGTGCCAGCTCACCGTGGTTACAGGGGAGAAGGGCCCAAGAGACCCAGTACTTC. Translating it yields CASSPWLQGRRAQETQYF.

In this sample, this clone turned up a few times. The chain recombines TRBV7-2 with TRBJ1-1; possibly TRBD1 for D (5 bases). The CDR3 consists of 15 residues. V shed 4 bases and J shed 3 bases, with 15 bases lying between them. Germline CDR1 reads SGHTA; CDR2 reads FQGNSA. The CDR3 here is CASSSHVSGYTEAFF. The CDR3 DNA is TGTGCCAGCAGCTCCCACGTCTCAGGGTACACTGAAGCTTTCTTT.

This clone was seen a handful of times. The chain carries TRBV5-4 and TRBJ2-1, with no clear D. The germline V gene encodes CDR1 SGHNT and CDR2 YYREEE (reference sequence). V shed 3 bases and J shed 0 bases, with 4 bases lying between them. The CDR3 spans 13 residues. CDR3 sequence (DNA): TGTGCCAGCAGCTCTTTCTCCTACAATGAGCAGTTCTTC. Residues: CASSSFSYNEQFF. The full variable domain, in which reference TRBV5-4 and TRBJ2-1 provide the parts outside the CDR3, is ETGVTQSPTHLIKTRGQQVTLRCSSQSGHNTVSWYQQALGQGPQFIFQYYREEENGRGNFPPRFSGLQFPNYSSELNVNALELDDSALYLCASSSFSYNEQFFGPGTRLTVL.

The rearrangement links TRBV19 to TRBJ1-5, with 7 bases identical to TRBD1. Germline V gives CDR1 LNHDA, CDR2 SQIVND (reference sequence). The CDR3 spans 16 residues. The junction had 18 bases not matched to a gene; V was cut back by 7 bases and J by 9 bases. CDR3 protein: CASTSPRGTEFRPQHF. The CDR3 nucleotides read TGTGCCAGTACCTCACCTCGAGGGACAGAATTTCGGCCCCAGCATTTT.

The chain couples TRBV28 to TRBJ1-5, with unresolved D. The CDR3 is 15 residues long. CDR1 and CDR2 (germline): MDHEN, SYDVKM. The germline V and J ends were trimmed by 2 bases and 2 bases, with 10 bases remaining between them. The CDR3 protein is CASSLEQVGNQPQHF. CDR3 in DNA: TGTGCCAGCAGTTTAGAGCAGGTGGGCAATCAGCCCCAGCATTTT.

The chain has TRBV11-3 and TRBJ1-1, with D possibly matching TRBD1 (5 bases). V lost 2 bases, J lost 0 bases, and 19 bases lay in between. CDR3 length: 18 residues. Germline CDR1 is SGHNT and CDR2 is YENEEA. DNA of the CDR3: TGTGCCAGCAGCTTAAAGGGCCGGTGGGGCCGATTGAACACTGAAGCTTTCTTT. Amino acids: CASSLKGRWGRLNTEAFF. Looking up the rest from reference TRBV11-3 and TRBJ1-1 gives the full variable domain: EAGVVQSPRYKIIEKKQPVAFWCNPISGHNTLYWYLQNLGQGPELLIRYENEEAVDDSQLPKDRFSAERLKGVDSTLKIQPAELGDSAVYLCASSLKGRWGRLNTEAFFGQGTRLTVV.

This rearrangement joins TRBV7-9 to TRBJ2-5; 13 positions agree with TRBD2. The CDR3 has 16 amino acids. Germline trimming cut 5 bases from V and 3 bases from J; bases unmatched to any gene: 6. Germline values: CDR1 SEHNR, CDR2 FQNEAQ (reference sequence). CDR3 DNA sequence: TGTGCCAGCAGCAGAACTAGCGGGGGGGTTAAAGAGACCCAGTACTTC. Its protein product is CASSRTSGGVKETQYF.

The chain links TRBV7-6 to TRBJ2-1, with D maybe TRBD1 (6 bases). The CDR3 runs 15 residues. The ends were cut back, 1 base at V and 2 bases at J, with 9 bases in the middle. Germline loops: CDR1 SGHVS, CDR2 FNYEAQ. CDR3 sequence: CASSLGTDPYNEQFF. Here the CDR3 DNA reads TGTGCCAGCAGCTTAGGGACAGATCCCTACAATGAGCAGTTCTTC.

J is TRBJ2-1 and V is TRBV7-3; 9 nucleotides align to TRBD2. Trimming took 5 bases from V and 8 from J; bases not matched to a gene: 10. Germline lookup yields CDR1 SGHTA and CDR2 FQGTGA. The CDR3 extends over 15 amino acids. CDR3 sequence reads: CASSTKAGGWDEQFF. CDR3 sequence (DNA): TGTGCCAGCAGCACTAAAGCGGGGGGTTGGGATGAGCAGTTCTTC.

The rearrangement links TRBV7-2 to TRBJ2-1, with a possible D match to TRBD2 (6 bases). There are 14 residues in the CDR3. The V gene lost 8 bases and the J gene lost 0 bases, with 11 bases spanning the gap. Per the germline V gene, CDR1 is SGHTA and CDR2 is FQGNSA. CDR3 DNA: TGTGCCAGCGACCTCGGGAGCTCCTACAATGAGCAGTTCTTC. Translating it yields CASDLGSSYNEQFF.

This clone has only one observation. J is TRBJ2-6 and V is TRBV30; the D is unclear. The germline V and J ends were trimmed by 5 bases and 7 bases, with 6 bases remaining between them. Germline-derived CDR1 and CDR2 are GTSNPN and SVGIG (reference sequence). The CDR3 has 11 residues. The CDR3 region has the DNA TGTGCCTGGGGCCGAGCCAACGTCCTGACTTTC. It encodes CAWGRANVLTF.

This chain uses TRBV9 with TRBJ1-1; the D is unclear. Germline CDR1 is SGDLS and CDR2 is YYNGEE. The CDR3 extends over 13 amino acids. Trimming took 3 bases from V and 3 from J, leaving 9 bases between them. The CDR3 region is CASSGRSDTEAFF. CDR3 DNA: TGTGCCAGCAGCGGCAGATCTGACACTGAAGCTTTCTTT.

This clone has a handful of counts. The chain employs TRBV28 and TRBJ1-2; 10 nucleotides align to TRBD1. This CDR3 spans 17 amino acids. Per germline, CDR1 MDHEN and CDR2 SYDVKM. The junction had 14 bases not matched to a gene; V was cut back by 6 bases and J by 4 bases. CDR3 nucleotides: TGTGCCAGCAGAACGACGACAGGGGGCCACCTAATCTATGGCTACACCTTC. This codes for CASRTTTGGHLIYGYTF.